Following are 16 T cell receptor beta chains from one sample sequenced in a study of Graves' ophthalmopathy and Graves' hyperthyroidism. Beta-chain TCR CDR3 regions were amplified from RNA transcripts. Second-round multiplex PCR came after a first-round RT-PCR that employed HTBI primers. TCRdb re-analysed the multiplex PCR reads in MiXCR, keeping a single row per CDR3 protein. In the table there are about 600,000 distinct CDR3 sequences, just under 40% of which are singletons. Sequenced material: peripheral blood or thyroid tissue (not recorded which). Receptors originate from an adult man with Graves' hyperthyroidism.

The chain carries TRBV5-1 and TRBJ2-5; the match to TRBD1 covers 8 bases. V trimming: 4 bases; J trimming: 3 bases; junction bases outside the gene matches: 14. This CDR3 comprises 17 residues. CDR1 is SGHRS and CDR2 is YFSETQ in the germline V gene. The DNA of the CDR3 is TGCGCCAGCAGCCTGAGGACAGGGATGAACACTGAAGAGACCCAGTACTTC. It is translated as CASSLRTGMNTEETQYF.

There are many counts of this clonotype. The V and J genes are TRBV10-3 and TRBJ2-7, with TRBD1 identical over 10 bases. Trimming took 4 bases from V and 5 from J; bases not matched to a gene: 14. CDR3 length: 17 residues. In germline, CDR1 is ENHRY, CDR2 SYGVKD. The CDR3 reads CAISGTRTGGSVDEQYF. The CDR3 nucleotides read TGTGCCATCAGTGGTACTCGGACAGGGGGATCGGTTGACGAGCAGTACTTC.

The CDR3 coding sequence is TGTGCCTGGGGCAGAGACAATGAGCAGTTCTTC. Its protein product is CAWGRDNEQFF. The chain links TRBV5-4 to TRBJ2-7, with D possibly matching TRBD1 (5 bases). The assigned J gene may be wrong: the sequence end matches TRBJ2-1 better. CDR3 length: 11 amino acids. Germline CDR1 SGHNT, CDR2 YYREEE (reference sequence).

This clonotype came up a few times. The J gene is TRBJ2-5, the V gene TRBV2; maybe TRBD1 (7 bases). Germline V gene sequence: CDR1 SNHLY, CDR2 FYNNEI. The CDR3 runs 15 residues. Trimming shortened V by 6 bases and J by 5 bases, and 19 bases separated the two germline ends. The CDR3 sequence is CASSYTRGELETQYF. In DNA form, the CDR3 reads TGTGCCAGCAGCTATACCAGGGGGGAACTCGAGACCCAGTACTTC.

To note about this clonotype: Mismatch with germline at one junction end may stem from a read error. The chain carries TRBV7-9 and TRBJ2-7, with D perhaps TRBD1 or TRBD2 (5 bases each). The CDR3 has 14 residues. Per germline, CDR1 SEHNR and CDR2 FQNEAQ (reference sequence). The CDR3 is CASSLGRDHYEQRF. For the CDR3, the DNA is TGTGCCAGCAGCTTAGGACGGGACCACTACGAGCAGCGCTTC.

Concerning this clonotype itself: A much larger clonotype is one base distant, so this may be a read error. The V and J genes are TRBV13 and TRBJ1-5; D gene unclear. CDR1 and CDR2 from the germline V gene are PRHDT and FYEKMQ (reference sequence). Between the trimmed V and J ends, which lost 6 bases and 1 base, there was a span of 10 bases. The CDR3 runs to 14 residues. CDR3 sequence (DNA): TGTGCCAGCAGTTACGGGGTGAGCAATCAGCCCCAGCATTTT. This encodes CASSYGVSNQPQHF.

The DNA of the CDR3 is TGCAGCGTGAGACAGTTTTCTAATGAGCAGTTCTTC. It codes for CSVRQFSNEQFF. V and J are TRBV29-1 and TRBJ2-7, with D possibly matching TRBD1 (5 bases). The J call may be incorrect, as the DNA end agrees better with TRBJ2-1. The germline V gene encodes CDR1 SQVTM and CDR2 ANQGSEA. The length of the CDR3 is 12 residues.

The chain uses TRBV6-1 and TRBJ2-7, with a possible D match to TRBD1 (5 bases). CDR1 is MNHNS and CDR2 is SASEGT in the germline V gene. The CDR3 runs 14 residues. V lost 6 bases and J 4 bases, leaving 16 bases between the germline ends. The CDR3 loop is CASSFVPGLYEQYF. The CDR3 DNA reads as TGTGCCAGCAGCTTCGTGCCAGGGCTATACGAGCAGTACTTC.

This clonotype appeared many times. The chain couples TRBV5-1 to TRBJ1-1; 8 bases line up with TRBD1. Trimming took 0 bases from V and 4 from J; bases not matched to a gene: 8. CDR1 and CDR2 (germline): SGHRS, YFSETQ. CDR3 length: 16 amino acids. In nucleotides, the CDR3 is TGCGCCAGCAGCTTGGCCGCAGGGGGCTTGGGCACTGAAGCTTTCTTT. Translation gives CASSLAAGGLGTEAFF. Filled out from reference TRBV5-1 and TRBJ1-1, the complete variable domain reads KAGVTQTPRYLIKTRGQQVTLSCSPISGHRSVSWYQQTPGQGLQFLFEYFSETQRNKGNFPGRFSGRQFSNSRSEMNVSTLELGDSALYLCASSLAAGGLGTEAFFGQGTRLTVV.

This clonotype was recorded only once. Being one base from a much bigger clone, this may be a read error. J is TRBJ1-1 and V is TRBV12-3 or TRBV12-4; unclear D gene. This CDR3 is 12 amino acids long. V was cut by 7 bases and J by 6 bases, with 12 bases left in between. For the CDR3, the DNA is TGTGCCAGCACCGGGCTCGGTTCTGAAGCTTTCTTT. It codes for CASTGLGSEAFF.

Many counts were recorded for this clonotype. The DNA of the CDR3 is TGTGCCACCAGCAGAGGGGTCCAGCTCTATGGCTACACCTTC. Translated: CATSRGVQLYGYTF. This sequence joins TRBV15 and TRBJ1-2; D is ambiguous. Germline CDR1 and CDR2: LNHNV and YYDKDF (reference sequence). The V gene lost 1 base and the J gene lost 4 bases, with 10 bases spanning the gap. This CDR3 is built from 14 residues. Full variable domain (missing parts from reference TRBV15 and TRBJ1-2): DAMVIQNPRYQVTQFGKPVTLSCSQTLNHNVMYWYQQKSSQAPKLLFHYYDKDFNNEADTPDNFQSRRPNTSFCFLDIRSPGLGDTAMYLCATSRGVQLYGYTFGSGTRLTVV.

This clonotype showed up just once. The chain couples TRBV29-1 to TRBJ2-5; the D gene is possibly TRBD1 (5 bases). Germline values: CDR1 SQVTM, CDR2 ANQGSEA. V dropped 4 bases and J dropped 5 bases, with 8 bases sitting between them. This CDR3 contains 11 residues. CDR3 DNA sequence: TGCAGCGTTGCAGGGTTTGAGACCCAGTACTTC. Translated, it gives CSVAGFETQYF.

V usage is TRBV7-6 and J usage is TRBJ2-7; 8 bases are a match to TRBD2. The DNA matches TRBJ2-1 better at its end, which makes the J call doubtful. The germline gives CDR1 SGHVS, CDR2 FNYEAQ. The CDR3 runs 16 residues. Here the CDR3 DNA reads TGTGCCAGCAGCTTAGTTCCTGGGACTAGAGAGAATGAGCAGTTCTTC. As protein: CASSLVPGTRENEQFF.

The rearrangement links TRBV6-5 to TRBJ2-7, with D perhaps assigned TRBD1 or TRBD2 (5 bases each). Germline assignment: CDR1 MNHEY and CDR2 SVGAGI. The CDR3 runs 14 residues. Trimming pared 8 bases from V and 5 bases from J, leaving 19 bases between. The CDR3 spells CASRGELLVNEQYF. Here the CDR3 DNA reads TGTGCCAGCCGGGGCGAACTTCTGGTAAACGAGCAGTACTTC.

This clonotype was seen many times. The chain has TRBV10-3 and TRBJ2-2; 7 bases fit TRBD2. J lost 2 bases, V lost 2 bases, and 14 bases had no gene match. CDR3 size: 19 residues. The germline V gene encodes CDR1 ENHRY and CDR2 SYGVKD. The CDR3 protein is CAISEKVGMTSFNTGELFF. The CDR3 DNA reads TGTGCCATCAGTGAGAAAGTGGGGATGACTAGCTTCAACACCGGGGAGCTGTTTTTT.

This clonotype occurred once. This may come from a read error, since a much larger clone is one base off. V is TRBV5-4 and J is TRBJ2-7, with TRBD1 identical over 9 bases. The CDR3 consists of 14 residues. Germline loops: CDR1 SGHNT, CDR2 YYREEE (reference sequence). Trimming cost V 4 bases and J 6 bases; bases outside gene matches: 8. The CDR3: CASSTPGTGCEQYF. The DNA for the CDR3 is TGTGCCAGCAGCACCCCCGGGACAGGGTGCGAGCAGTACTTC.